This is a list of T cell receptor beta chains from one sample in a study of cytomegalovirus exposure and HLA in healthy donors. Generated by immunoSEQ multiplex PCR, the TCRdb table keeps only in-frame clones and is missing some. The sample carries about 38,000 clones, 66% recorded once. The sample taken for sequencing was PBMCs. All receptors derive from a man aged 50-59 years in good health and CMV-seropositive. The CDR3 runs from the conserved cysteine through the conserved F or W. A D gene is named only where the DNA matches it firmly. A clone size is listed for some rows: how often the clone was seen (once, few, many), or a class if it is expanded.

j_call: TRBJ2-7
d_call: -
v_call: TRBV4-2
clone_size: -
cdr3_nt: TGTGCCAGCAGCCGCGAGAACAGGGGGGGGCTGGACGAGCAGTACTTC
cdr3_aa: CASSRENRGGLDEQYF

j_call: TRBJ1-5
d_call: -
v_call: TRBV5-1
clone_size: -
cdr3_nt: TGCGCCAGCAGCGCTGAGGGAGGGCTCCATCAGCCCCAGCATTTT
cdr3_aa: CASSAEGGLHQPQHF

j_call: TRBJ1-2
d_call: -
v_call: TRBV28
clone_size: once
cdr3_nt: TGTGCCAGCAGTTTGCAGGGACTATCACGAGGCATTGGCTACACCTTC
cdr3_aa: CASSLQGLSRGIGYTF

j_call: TRBJ2-7
d_call: TRBD1
v_call: TRBV12-5
clone_size: -
cdr3_nt: TGTGCTAGTGGTTCCCCTTGGACAGGGACCGAGCAGTACTTC
cdr3_aa: CASGSPWTGTEQYF

j_call: TRBJ2-5
d_call: -
v_call: TRBV19
clone_size: -
cdr3_nt: TGTGCCAGTACAACGGTGGGGGGAGAGACCCAGTACTTC
cdr3_aa: CASTTVGGETQYF

j_call: TRBJ2-7
d_call: TRBD1
v_call: TRBV18
clone_size: -
cdr3_nt: TGTGCCAGCTCACTTAACACAGGGGGCTTCGACGAGCAGTACTTC
cdr3_aa: CASSLNTGGFDEQYF

j_call: TRBJ2-1
d_call: -
v_call: TRBV5-4
clone_size: few
cdr3_nt: TGTGCCAGCAGTAATTATCCCGGTGAGCAGTTCTTC
cdr3_aa: CASSNYPGEQFF

j_call: TRBJ1-1
d_call: TRBD1
v_call: TRBV10-3
clone_size: -
cdr3_nt: TGTGCCATCAGTGGTTCCAGGGGGTGGAACACTGAAGCTTTCTTT
cdr3_aa: CAISGSRGWNTEAFF

j_call: TRBJ2-1
d_call: TRBD1
v_call: TRBV6-5
clone_size: -
cdr3_nt: TGTGCCAGCATGAGGGGGCATGAGCAGTTCTTC
cdr3_aa: CASMRGHEQFF

j_call: TRBJ2-7
d_call: TRBD2
v_call: TRBV6-7
clone_size: few
cdr3_nt: TGTGCCAGCAGCAGCGAACTAGCGGGCGTTACGGCCGCCTACGAGCAGTACTTC
cdr3_aa: CASSSELAGVTAAYEQYF

j_call: TRBJ2-7
d_call: -
v_call: TRBV7-8
clone_size: -
cdr3_nt: TGTGCCAGCAGCTTAGAGGTGGGGCGTGGAGAGCAGTACTTC
cdr3_aa: CASSLEVGRGEQYF

j_call: TRBJ1-5
d_call: -
v_call: TRBV5-4
clone_size: -
cdr3_nt: TGTGCCAGCAGCTTTGAGGGTAATCAGCCCCAGCATTTT
cdr3_aa: CASSFEGNQPQHF

j_call: TRBJ1-1
d_call: -
v_call: TRBV18
clone_size: -
cdr3_nt: TGTGCCAGCTCACCACGGGGAGGGGACACTGAAGCTTTCTTT
cdr3_aa: CASSPRGGDTEAFF

j_call: TRBJ2-7
d_call: TRBD2
v_call: TRBV7-9
clone_size: few
cdr3_nt: TGTGCCAGCAGCTTAGAGGGAGGGTTTACCTACGAGCAGTACTTC
cdr3_aa: CASSLEGGFTYEQYF

j_call: TRBJ1-4
d_call: -
v_call: TRBV6-5
clone_size: -
cdr3_nt: TGTGCCAGCAGTTACTCCAGGCCCCCTAATGAAAAACTGTTTTTT
cdr3_aa: CASSYSRPPNEKLFF

j_call: TRBJ1-1
d_call: -
v_call: TRBV7-8
clone_size: -
cdr3_nt: TGTGCCAGCAGCCAGAGACTGGGCACTGAAGCTTTCTTT
cdr3_aa: CASSQRLGTEAFF

j_call: TRBJ2-5
d_call: -
v_call: TRBV29-1
clone_size: -
cdr3_nt: TGCAGCGTTGACAGGGGAAGGGGGGAGACCCAGTACTTC
cdr3_aa: CSVDRGRGETQYF

j_call: TRBJ2-7
d_call: TRBD2
v_call: TRBV19
clone_size: -
cdr3_nt: TGTGCCGCGGCCGGGACTAACTCCTACGAGCAGTACTTC
cdr3_aa: CAAAGTNSYEQYF

j_call: TRBJ2-7
d_call: -
v_call: TRBV10-3
clone_size: -
cdr3_nt: TGTGCCATCAGTGAGTCGAGGGAATCCTACGAGCAGTACTTC
cdr3_aa: CAISESRESYEQYF

j_call: TRBJ2-7
d_call: TRBD1
v_call: TRBV7-2
clone_size: few
cdr3_nt: TGTGCCAGCAGCCCGGACCGGGACAGTTCCTACGAGCAGTACTTC
cdr3_aa: CASSPDRDSSYEQYF

j_call: TRBJ2-1
d_call: -
v_call: TRBV25-1
clone_size: -
cdr3_nt: TGTGCCAGCAGTGAGGTAGGGGGGGGGTGGAATGAGCAGTTCTTC
cdr3_aa: CASSEVGGGWNEQFF

j_call: TRBJ2-4
d_call: -
v_call: TRBV9
clone_size: -
cdr3_nt: TGTGCCAGCAGCGTAGTAGGGGATCGAGACATTCAGTACTTC
cdr3_aa: CASSVVGDRDIQYF

j_call: TRBJ1-2
d_call: -
v_call: TRBV7-6
clone_size: -
cdr3_nt: TGTGCCAGCAGCTTAGATCCCTCAGGGTCCTATGGCTACACCTTC
cdr3_aa: CASSLDPSGSYGYTF

j_call: TRBJ2-5
d_call: TRBD1
v_call: TRBV5-4
clone_size: -
cdr3_nt: TGTGCCAGCAGCCGGCAGGGGGCGGTGGAGACCCAGTACTTC
cdr3_aa: CASSRQGAVETQYF

j_call: TRBJ2-3
d_call: -
v_call: TRBV10-2
clone_size: -
cdr3_nt: TGCGCCAGCAGTGAAGTAGCGGCCATCACAGATACGCAGTATTTT
cdr3_aa: CASSEVAAITDTQYF

j_call: TRBJ2-1
d_call: TRBD1
v_call: TRBV29-1
clone_size: -
cdr3_nt: TGCAGCGTTGAAGGGTACGCGGGACAGGGGTTTGTGAATGAGCAGTTCTTC
cdr3_aa: CSVEGYAGQGFVNEQFF

j_call: TRBJ1-6
d_call: TRBD1
v_call: TRBV30
clone_size: -
cdr3_nt: TGTGCCTGGGTAACCGGGACAGGGGATTCACCCCTCCACTTT
cdr3_aa: CAWVTGTGDSPLHF

j_call: TRBJ1-5
d_call: TRBD1
v_call: TRBV6-4
clone_size: -
cdr3_nt: TGTGCCAGCAGTGCAGGGGGAGGACAGCCCCAGCATTTT
cdr3_aa: CASSAGGGQPQHF

j_call: TRBJ2-2
d_call: TRBD2
v_call: TRBV2
clone_size: -
cdr3_nt: TGTGCCAGCAGGGCTACTAGCGGGGGGGTTAAATCCGGGGAGCTGTTTTTT
cdr3_aa: CASRATSGGVKSGELFF

j_call: TRBJ1-1
d_call: TRBD1
v_call: TRBV19
clone_size: -
cdr3_nt: TGTGCCAGTAGTAAAGACAGGGGCACTGAAGCTTTCTTT
cdr3_aa: CASSKDRGTEAFF

j_call: TRBJ2-2
d_call: TRBD2
v_call: TRBV11-2
clone_size: -
cdr3_nt: TGTGCCAGCAGCTCCCGGGCTAGCGGGGGCGGGGAGCTGTTTTTT
cdr3_aa: CASSSRASGGGELFF

j_call: TRBJ1-2
d_call: TRBD1
v_call: TRBV6-4
clone_size: -
cdr3_nt: TGTGCCAGCAGTGAACTCCCAGGGGGCGTGATCTATGGCTACACCTTC
cdr3_aa: CASSELPGGVIYGYTF

j_call: TRBJ1-1
d_call: -
v_call: TRBV6-1
clone_size: few
cdr3_nt: TGTGCCAGCAGTGAATGGGGGGACACTGAAGCTTTCTTT
cdr3_aa: CASSEWGDTEAFF

j_call: TRBJ1-1
d_call: -
v_call: TRBV7-8
clone_size: once
cdr3_nt: TGTGCCAGCAGCCAGGATCATCGACCCGTAGGCACTGAAGCTTTCTTT
cdr3_aa: CASSQDHRPVGTEAFF

j_call: TRBJ2-7
d_call: -
v_call: TRBV7-2
clone_size: -
cdr3_nt: TGTGCCAGCAGCTTAGAACCGACAGTATCCTACGAGCAGTACTTC
cdr3_aa: CASSLEPTVSYEQYF

j_call: TRBJ1-1
d_call: -
v_call: TRBV19
clone_size: -
cdr3_nt: TGTGCCAGTAGTATTCCCGGGGGGCATACTGAAGCTTTCTTT
cdr3_aa: CASSIPGGHTEAFF

j_call: TRBJ2-2
d_call: TRBD2
v_call: TRBV19
clone_size: many
cdr3_nt: TGTGCCAGTAGGGGACTAGCGGGGGAAACCGGGGAGCTGTTTTTT
cdr3_aa: CASRGLAGETGELFF

j_call: TRBJ1-1
d_call: TRBD1
v_call: TRBV6-5
clone_size: -
cdr3_nt: TGTGCCAGCAGTTACGGGCAGGGGGGAACTGAAGCTTTCTTT
cdr3_aa: CASSYGQGGTEAFF

j_call: TRBJ2-1
d_call: -
v_call: TRBV7-2
clone_size: -
cdr3_nt: TGTGCCAGCAGCGTAGACTGGAGCTCCTACAATGAGCAGTTCTTC
cdr3_aa: CASSVDWSSYNEQFF

j_call: TRBJ2-2
d_call: -
v_call: TRBV4-2
clone_size: once
cdr3_nt: TGTGCCAGCAGCCAATGGCTGAACACCGGGGAGCTGTTTTTT
cdr3_aa: CASSQWLNTGELFF

j_call: TRBJ1-1
d_call: -
v_call: TRBV7-6
clone_size: -
cdr3_nt: TGTGCCAGCAGCCCCCGTCGGGAGACTGAAGCTTTCTTT
cdr3_aa: CASSPRRETEAFF

j_call: TRBJ1-1
d_call: TRBD1
v_call: TRBV5-4
clone_size: -
cdr3_nt: TGTGCCAGCAGGGGAGGGACAGGGGCCAGGAACACTGAAGCTTTCTTT
cdr3_aa: CASRGGTGARNTEAFF

j_call: TRBJ1-6
d_call: -
v_call: TRBV10-3
clone_size: large
cdr3_nt: TGTGCCATCAGTTCGATAGAGAGGTATAATTCACCCCTCCACTTT
cdr3_aa: CAISSIERYNSPLHF

j_call: TRBJ2-7
d_call: -
v_call: TRBV6-5
clone_size: -
cdr3_nt: TGTGCCAGCAGTTACTCTAGACAAGCCTCCGAGCAGTACTTC
cdr3_aa: CASSYSRQASEQYF

j_call: TRBJ1-2
d_call: -
v_call: TRBV11-2
clone_size: -
cdr3_nt: TGTGCCAGCAGCCTAGAGGAGGGCTATGGCTGCACCTTC
cdr3_aa: CASSLEEGYGCTF

j_call: TRBJ1-2
d_call: -
v_call: TRBV18
clone_size: -
cdr3_nt: TGTGCCAGCTCACCACCCGGGGGGCCTTCGGATGGCTACACCTTC
cdr3_aa: CASSPPGGPSDGYTF

j_call: TRBJ2-2
d_call: -
v_call: TRBV9
clone_size: -
cdr3_nt: TGTGCCAGCAGCGTAGTAGCTGCGAACACCGGGGAGCTGTTTTTT
cdr3_aa: CASSVVAANTGELFF

j_call: TRBJ2-7
d_call: -
v_call: TRBV5-6
clone_size: -
cdr3_nt: TGTGCCAGCAGCCCAGGGAGGTACGAGCAGTACTTC
cdr3_aa: CASSPGRYEQYF

j_call: TRBJ2-5
d_call: TRBD1
v_call: TRBV5-1
clone_size: -
cdr3_nt: TGCGCCAGCAGCACTGGGACAGACCAAGAGACCCAGTACTTC
cdr3_aa: CASSTGTDQETQYF

j_call: TRBJ1-1
d_call: -
v_call: TRBV5-4
clone_size: -
cdr3_nt: TGTGCCAGCAGCAAGACACCGTCCAACACTGAAGCTTTCTTT
cdr3_aa: CASSKTPSNTEAFF

j_call: TRBJ1-1
d_call: -
v_call: TRBV9
clone_size: -
cdr3_nt: TGTGCCAGCAGCGTCGAGGGGGTCTTCTCCACTGAAGCTTTCTTT
cdr3_aa: CASSVEGVFSTEAFF

j_call: TRBJ2-7
d_call: -
v_call: TRBV7-9
clone_size: once
cdr3_nt: TGTGCCAGCAGCCCGTGGACTGACTACGAGCAGTACTTC
cdr3_aa: CASSPWTDYEQYF

j_call: TRBJ2-2
d_call: -
v_call: TRBV10-2
clone_size: -
cdr3_nt: TGCGCCAGCAGTGAACAGATTGGCACCGGGGAGCTGTTTTTT
cdr3_aa: CASSEQIGTGELFF

j_call: TRBJ2-7
d_call: -
v_call: TRBV5-6
clone_size: -
cdr3_nt: TGTGCCAGCAGTAGGGACACGAAGGGGATCTACGAGCAGTACTTC
cdr3_aa: CASSRDTKGIYEQYF

j_call: TRBJ2-2
d_call: -
v_call: TRBV21-1
clone_size: -
cdr3_nt: TGTGCCAGCAGCAAGCGACAGATCACCGGGGAGCTGTTTTTT
cdr3_aa: CASSKRQITGELFF